These 23 T cell receptor beta chains share one sample of origin, sequenced in a study of blood T cell repertoires in COVID-19. The assay was immunoSEQ multiplex PCR, and TCRdb's table has in-frame clones only and misses some. The sample consists of 200,000 to 300,000 clones, approximately 83% of them appearing once. Sequenced sample: peripheral blood. The receptors derive from a man aged 25-45 years who had recovered from COVID-19.

This rearrangement joins TRBV5-6 to TRBJ2-5; TRBD1 matches 8 bases. Germline loops: CDR1 SGHDT, CDR2 YYEEEE. The CDR3 is 16 amino acids. Germline trimming cut 0 bases from V and 4 bases from J; bases unmatched to any gene: 8. The CDR3 nucleotides read TGTGCCAGCAGCTTGGCCGGACAGGGAGGAGGAGAGACCCAGTACTTC. The encoded protein is CASSLAGQGGGETQYF.

This clone has more than one count but fewer than ten. The rearrangement joins TRBV19 to TRBJ1-5, with D tentatively TRBD1 (5 bases). Trimming pared 3 bases from V and 4 bases from J, leaving 28 bases between. CDR1 and CDR2 from the germline V gene are LNHDA and SQIVND (reference sequence). This CDR3 spans 20 amino acids. CDR3 bases: TGTGCCAGTAGTATTAGGCCGCGGGACCCGGCGATATATGGAAATCAGCCCCAGCATTTT. Residues: CASSIRPRDPAIYGNQPQHF.

This clone was detected ten times or more. V and J are TRBV6-4 and TRBJ2-1, with D maybe TRBD2 (7 bases). This CDR3 comprises 15 residues. The germline V gene has CDR1 MRHNA and CDR2 SNTAGT. V lost 3 bases and J 0 bases, leaving 9 bases between the germline ends. This CDR3 is CASSEGGGSYNEQFF. DNA of the CDR3: TGTGCCAGCAGTGAAGGGGGGGGCTCCTACAATGAGCAGTTCTTC.

The count of this clone is one. The genes are TRBV7-9 and TRBJ2-3; 11 nucleotides agree with TRBD2. Germline trimming cut 6 bases from V and 3 bases from J; bases unmatched to any gene: 8. The germline V gene has CDR1 SEHNR and CDR2 FQNEAQ (reference sequence). There are 16 residues in the CDR3. The CDR3 sequence: CASSSPGLAETDTQYF. In DNA form, the CDR3 reads TGTGCCAGCAGTTCGCCGGGACTAGCGGAAACAGATACGCAGTATTTT.

The gene calls are TRBV12-3 or TRBV12-4 and TRBJ2-7, with 7 bases lining up with TRBD1. V lost 6 bases and J lost 5; bases outside the gene matches: 7. The CDR3 spans 13 residues. The CDR3 bases are TGTGCCAGCAGCCTGACAGGGCAGCACGAGCAGTACTTC. Amino acid sequence: CASSLTGQHEQYF.

This sequence joins TRBV3-1 (or the pseudogene TRBV3-2) and TRBJ2-7; tentatively, D is TRBD2 (6 bases). Trimming cost V 6 bases and J 2 bases, with 17 bases left between them. The CDR3 has 15 residues. Per the germline V gene, CDR1 is LGHDT and CDR2 is YNNKEL (reference sequence). CDR3 sequence reads: CASSPRLGGPYEQYF. CDR3 DNA sequence: TGTGCCAGCAGTCCTAGACTAGGCGGCCCCTACGAGCAGTACTTC.

This clone appeared many times. The gene calls are TRBV7-7 and TRBJ2-3; TRBD1 aligns across 9 bases. The germline V gene has CDR1 SSHAT and CDR2 FNYEAQ (reference sequence). The CDR3 runs 15 residues. With V trimmed by 5 bases and J by 6 bases, 9 bases remained unmatched. The CDR3 spells CASSPGQGLFDTQYF. Written as DNA, the CDR3 is TGTGCCAGCAGCCCGGGACAGGGTCTTTTTGATACGCAGTATTTT.

In this sample, this clone turned up once. This chain joins TRBV7-3 and TRBJ2-2; 14 bases map to TRBD2. The length of the CDR3 is 18 residues. Per germline, CDR1 SGHTA and CDR2 FQGTGA. V lost 5 bases, J lost 3 bases, and 8 bases stayed unmatched. CDR3 DNA sequence: TGTGCCAGCAGCCAGGGACTAGCGGGGGTCGGGGACACCGGGGAGCTGTTTTTT. It yields the protein CASSQGLAGVGDTGELFF. The full variable domain, rest sourced from reference TRBV7-3 and TRBJ2-2, is GAGVSQTPSNKVTEKGKYVELRCDPISGHTALYWYRQSLGQGPEFLIYFQGTGAADDSGLPNDRFFAVRPEGSVSTLKIQRTERGDSAVYLCASSQGLAGVGDTGELFFGEGSRLTVL.

The J gene is TRBJ2-5, the V gene TRBV6-5, with D possibly matching TRBD2 (7 bases). Trimming took off 10 bases at V and 5 bases at J, with 23 bases between the two ends. The CDR3 totals 15 residues. The germline V gene encodes CDR1 MNHEY and CDR2 SVGAGI. Here the CDR3 reads CATERGGGSAETQYF. As DNA, the CDR3 is TGTGCCACTGAAAGAGGGGGGGGCTCGGCGGAGACCCAGTACTTC.

This clone was observed at least ten times. The genes are TRBV15 and TRBJ2-5; TRBD2 might be the D (6 bases). Trimming removed 4 bases at V and 5 bases at J, with 14 bases between. Per germline, CDR1 LNHNV and CDR2 YYDKDF (reference sequence). CDR3 length equals 14 residues. The CDR3 nucleotides are TGTGCCACCAGCACAAGGACTACTGGGGAGACCCAGTACTTC. Amino acids: CATSTRTTGETQYF.

The chain joins TRBV7-8 to TRBJ2-7; 10 bases are shared with TRBD1. The CDR3 loop spans 16 amino acids. After removal of 1 base from V and 2 bases from J, the junction contained 5 bases not matched to a gene. The germline CDR1 and CDR2 sequences are SGHVS and FQNEAQ. CDR3 nucleotides: TGTGCCAGCAGCTTAGGGACAGGGGGAATAACCTACGAGCAGTACGTC. Its translation is CASSLGTGGITYEQYV.

This clone has only one observation. J is TRBJ1-1 and V is TRBV19; 7 bases match TRBD1. Germline CDR1 LNHDA, CDR2 SQIVND (reference sequence). V lost 3 bases to trimming and J lost 1 base; unmatched junction nucleotides: 8. This CDR3 is 16 amino acids long. CDR3 nucleotide sequence: TGTGCCAGTAGTATCAACCACAGGGGAGGGAACACTGAAGCTTTCTTT. It is translated as CASSINHRGGNTEAFF.

The V call is TRBV29-1, the J call TRBJ1-2, with 8 bases identical to TRBD1. This CDR3 has 14 amino acids. Germline V CDR1 and CDR2: SQVTM, ANQGSEA. The junction had 8 bases not matched to a gene; V was cut back by 2 bases and J by 6 bases. CDR3 in amino acids: CSVELQGGIDGYTF. The CDR3 nucleotides are TGCAGCGTTGAACTACAGGGGGGTATCGATGGCTACACCTTC.

J is TRBJ2-1 and V is TRBV7-9; D might be TRBD1 (5 bases). This CDR3 has 11 residues. Trimming took 6 bases from V and 9 from J, leaving 9 bases between them. CDR1 is SEHNR and CDR2 is FQNEAQ in the germline V gene (reference sequence). CDR3: CASRYQGEQFF. CDR3 bases: TGTGCCAGCAGGTACCAGGGTGAGCAGTTCTTC.

The rearrangement links TRBV4-1 to TRBJ2-5, with 7 bases fitting TRBD2. Trimming at V came to 6 bases and at J to 3 bases, leaving 4 bases not matched to a gene. The CDR3 contains 13 residues. The germline V gene has CDR1 MGHRA and CDR2 YSYEKL. In DNA form, the CDR3 reads TGCGCCAGCAGTCGGACTAGGGAAGAGACCCAGTACTTC. Residues: CASSRTREETQYF.

The V call is TRBV5-4, the J call TRBJ2-3; D remains unclear. The CDR3 is made up of 16 amino acids. Germline V gene data show CDR1 as SGHNT and CDR2 as YYREEE (reference sequence). The germline V and J ends were trimmed by 4 bases and 2 bases, with 17 bases remaining between them. In nucleotides, the CDR3 is TGTGCCAGCAGCCTTGGTTTGTCGAGTTTCACAGATACGCAGTATTTT. This encodes CASSLGLSSFTDTQYF. Based on the CDR3 plus reference TRBV5-4 and TRBJ2-3, the full variable domain is ETGVTQSPTHLIKTRGQQVTLRCSSQSGHNTVSWYQQALGQGPQFIFQYYREEENGRGNFPPRFSGLQFPNYSSELNVNALELDDSALYLCASSLGLSSFTDTQYFGPGTRLTVL.

The chain carries TRBV5-1 and TRBJ1-4; D unclear. Germline assignment: CDR1 SGHRS and CDR2 YFSETQ. V lost 5 bases to trimming and J lost 0 bases, with 8 bases between them. The CDR3 is 14 amino acids. The CDR3: CASSSLSTNEKLFF. The CDR3 DNA follows: TGCGCCAGCAGTTCCCTCTCAACTAATGAAAAACTGTTTTTT.

The chain joins TRBV28 to TRBJ1-2; 10 bases map to TRBD1. CDR3 length: 16 residues. Per the germline V gene, CDR1 is MDHEN and CDR2 is SYDVKM. J was trimmed by 4 bases and V by 4 bases; bases with no gene match: 9. The CDR3 region is CASSSGTGVRIYGYTF. The CDR3 bases are TGTGCCAGCAGTTCGGGGACAGGGGTAAGAATCTATGGCTACACCTTC.

This clone showed up just once. V and J are TRBV7-2 and TRBJ1-1; no definite D call. Germline CDR1 reads SGHTA; CDR2 reads FQGNSA. Trimming shortened V by 8 bases and J by 4 bases, and 8 bases separated the two germline ends. This CDR3 has 11 amino acids. The CDR3 sequence: CASLFGTEAFF. DNA for the CDR3: TGTGCCAGCCTATTCGGCACTGAAGCTTTCTTT.

This clone was found a few times. V usage is TRBV20-1 and J usage is TRBJ2-5; D uncertain. CDR3 length: 11 residues. The V and J ends lost 6 bases and 4 bases respectively, with 9 bases between them. Germline values: CDR1 DFQATT, CDR2 SNEGSKA (reference sequence). This chain's CDR3 is CSARPVETQYF. The CDR3 DNA reads as TGCAGTGCCAGACCGGTAGAGACCCAGTACTTC.

This chain joins TRBV2 and TRBJ2-7; D is undetermined. CDR3 size: 12 residues. V dropped 8 bases and J dropped 4 bases, with 12 bases sitting between them. CDR1 and CDR2 (germline): SNHLY, FYNNEI. CDR3 loop: CASGVSLYEQYF. The CDR3 DNA follows: TGTGCCAGCGGCGTTAGCCTGTACGAGCAGTACTTC. Based on the CDR3 plus reference TRBV2 and TRBJ2-7, the full variable domain is EPEVTQTPSHQVTQMGQEVILRCVPISNHLYFYWYRQILGQKVEFLVSFYNNEISEKSEIFDDQFSVERPDGSNFTLKIRSTKLEDSAMYFCASGVSLYEQYFGPGTRLTVT.

The chain recombines TRBV29-1 with TRBJ2-7; 7 bases fit TRBD1. The CDR3 is 13 amino acids. Germline CDR1 reads SQVTM; CDR2 reads ANQGSEA. J gave up 0 bases and V 3 bases, and 2 bases lay outside the gene matches. The CDR3 spells CSVEGTASYEQYF. The CDR3 region has the DNA TGCAGCGTTGAGGGGACAGCCTCCTACGAGCAGTACTTC.

The chain combines TRBV2 with TRBJ2-2, with 10 bases lining up with TRBD2. The germline gives CDR1 SNHLY, CDR2 FYNNEI. The CDR3 has 18 amino acids. J lost 6 bases, V lost 6 bases, and 16 bases had no gene match. CDR3 residues: CASRPDSSGGAFPGELFF. The CDR3 region has the DNA TGTGCCAGCAGACCCGACTCAAGCGGGGGGGCCTTCCCCGGGGAGCTGTTTTTT.